This record concerns one T cell receptor (beta chain) sequence. Its antigen is not known. Patients with autoimmune history or systemic immunosuppression were excluded. After removal of 5 bases from V and 7 bases from J, the junction contained 10 bases not matched to a gene. Germline CDR1 is SGHAT and CDR2 is FQNNGV. This CDR3 has 15 amino acids. These data originate in a study of OX40 agonist ivuxolimab in advanced cancers. Overall study findings and caveats: CD8+ T cells (on average) carried more expanded clones than CD4+ T cells. Antigens targeted by the expanded peripheral T cells were not determined.

Only in-frame clones appear in the TCRdb table, and some are missing; sequencing was by immunoSEQ multiplex PCR. The data hold tens of thousands of clones, with approximately 93% observed a single time. This material consisted of CD4+ or CD8+ T cells sorted from blood, taken in a trial of the OX40 agonist ivuxolimab. The chain has TRBV11-2 and TRBJ2-1; 8 bases map to TRBD1. The sequence derives from an adult with an advanced solid tumor such as melanoma, head and neck, liver or kidney cancer. The CDR3 DNA is TGTGCCAGCAGCGGAGTTGGACAGGGTTCGAATGAGCAGTTCTTC. It is translated as CASSGVGQGSNEQFF. Full variable domain (rest looked up from reference TRBV11-2 and TRBJ2-1): EAGVAQSPRYKIIEKRQSVAFWCNPISGHATLYWYQQILGQGPKLLIQFQNNGVVDDSQLPKDRFSAERLKGVDSTLKIQPAKLEDSAVYLCASSGVGQGSNEQFFGPGTRLTVL.